A single sample is the source of the 5 T cell receptor beta chains below, sequenced in a study of control samples from healthy donors and cancer patients. Repertoires were generated with immunoSEQ multiplex PCR, while TCRdb's copy carries only in-frame clones and drops some. The data show over 100,000 clones, 88% seen once. The specimen sequenced was blood. The receptor source for this set is a man aged 40-49 years in good health.

The chain combines TRBV5-1 with TRBJ1-1; 7 bases are shared with TRBD1. The J segment lost 5 bases and the V segment lost 5 bases, leaving 9 bases of the junction unmatched. The CDR3 spans 14 residues. Germline CDR1 and CDR2: SGHRS and YFSETQ. CDR3 sequence: CASSLQGGGTEAFF. The CDR3 DNA reads as TGCGCCAGCAGTCTCCAGGGGGGTGGTACTGAAGCTTTCTTT.

This chain uses TRBV6-5 with TRBJ2-1; TRBD2 is a possible D gene (6 bases). There are 15 residues in the CDR3. Germline CDR1 MNHEY, CDR2 SVGAGI. Between the trimmed V and J ends, which lost 5 bases and 6 bases, there was a span of 17 bases. CDR3: CASSRAGTPRNEQFF. The CDR3 DNA follows: TGTGCCAGCAGTCGGGCGGGGACTCCTCGCAATGAGCAGTTCTTC.

The gene calls are TRBV18 and TRBJ1-2, with D possibly being TRBD1 (5 bases). The CDR3 consists of 14 residues. The V end lost 5 bases, the J end lost 6 bases, and 16 bases lay between the germline ends. CDR1 is KGHSH and CDR2 is LQKENI in the germline V gene. This chain's CDR3 is CASSEIAGPDGYTF. Here the CDR3 DNA reads TGTGCCAGCTCAGAAATAGCAGGGCCGGATGGCTACACCTTC.

The J gene is TRBJ1-1, the V gene TRBV29-1; D unclear. There are 16 residues in the CDR3. V was shortened by 7 bases and J by 5 bases, with 26 bases between the two germline ends. CDR1 is SQVTM and CDR2 is ANQGSEA in the germline V gene. CDR3 residues: CSAQVGQVLVGTEAFF. DNA for the CDR3: TGCAGCGCTCAGGTTGGGCAGGTACTGGTAGGGACTGAAGCTTTCTTT.

This clone was recorded once. The chain uses TRBV9 and TRBJ1-6; D may be TRBD1 (6 bases). V dropped 0 bases and J dropped 7 bases, with 11 bases sitting between them. CDR3 size: 15 residues. Germline V gives CDR1 SGDLS, CDR2 YYNGEE. The CDR3 sequence is CASSVAVGTNSPLHF. CDR3 in DNA: TGTGCCAGCAGCGTAGCCGTAGGGACAAATTCACCCCTCCACTTT.